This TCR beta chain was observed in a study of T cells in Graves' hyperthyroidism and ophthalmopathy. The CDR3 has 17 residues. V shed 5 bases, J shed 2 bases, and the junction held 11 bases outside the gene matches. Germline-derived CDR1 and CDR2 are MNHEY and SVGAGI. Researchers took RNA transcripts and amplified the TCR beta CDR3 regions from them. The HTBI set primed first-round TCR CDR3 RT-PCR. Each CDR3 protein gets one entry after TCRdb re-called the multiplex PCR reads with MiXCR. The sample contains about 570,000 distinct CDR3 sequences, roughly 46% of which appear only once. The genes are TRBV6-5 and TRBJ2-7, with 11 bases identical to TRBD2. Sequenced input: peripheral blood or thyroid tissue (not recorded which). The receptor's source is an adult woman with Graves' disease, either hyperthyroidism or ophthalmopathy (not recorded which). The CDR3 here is CASSRDSGTSGPYEQYF. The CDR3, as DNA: TGTGCCAGCAGTAGAGACTCCGGGACTAGCGGACCCTACGAGCAGTACTTC.